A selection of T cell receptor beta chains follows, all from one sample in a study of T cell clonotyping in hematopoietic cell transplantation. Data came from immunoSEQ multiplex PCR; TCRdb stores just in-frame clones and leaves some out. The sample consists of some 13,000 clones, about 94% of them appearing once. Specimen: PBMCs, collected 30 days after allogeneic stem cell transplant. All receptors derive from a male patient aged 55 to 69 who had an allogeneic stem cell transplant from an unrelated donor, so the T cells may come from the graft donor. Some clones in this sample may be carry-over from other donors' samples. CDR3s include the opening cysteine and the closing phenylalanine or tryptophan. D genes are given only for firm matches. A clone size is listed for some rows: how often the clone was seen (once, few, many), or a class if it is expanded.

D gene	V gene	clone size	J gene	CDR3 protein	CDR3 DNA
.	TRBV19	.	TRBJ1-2	CASHRANYGYTF	TGTGCCAGTCACAGAGCTAACTATGGCTACACCTTC
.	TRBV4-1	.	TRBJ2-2	CASSQVGDGGELFF	TGCGCCAGCAGCCAAGTGGGAGATGGAGGGGAGCTGTTTTTT
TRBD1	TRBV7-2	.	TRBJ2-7	CASSFDRDRFEQYF	TGTGCCAGCAGCTTCGACCGGGACAGGTTCGAGCAGTACTTC
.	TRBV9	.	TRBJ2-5	CASSVTGTGETQYF	TGTGCCAGCAGCGTGACTGGGACCGGAGAGACCCAGTACTTC
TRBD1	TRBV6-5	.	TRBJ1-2	CASSGGTGAYGYTF	TGTGCCAGCAGTGGAGGGACAGGGGCCTATGGCTACACCTTC
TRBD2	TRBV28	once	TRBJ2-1	CASSWTSGRYNEQFF	TGTGCCAGCAGTTGGACTAGCGGGAGATACAATGAGCAGTTCTTC
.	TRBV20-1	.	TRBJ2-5	CSGQLQETQYF	TGCAGTGGGCAGCTCCAAGAGACCCAGTACTTC
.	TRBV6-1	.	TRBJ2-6	CASSPMASGANVLTF	TGTGCCAGCAGCCCGATGGCCTCTGGGGCCAACGTCCTGACTTTC
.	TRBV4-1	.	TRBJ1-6	CASSQDLAGSNSPLHF	TGCGCCAGCAGCCAAGACCTGGCAGGGAGTAATTCACCCCTCCACTTT
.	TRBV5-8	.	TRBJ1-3	CASSFDSRPPSGNTIYF	TGTGCCAGCAGCTTTGACAGCCGTCCCCCTTCTGGAAACACCATATATTTT
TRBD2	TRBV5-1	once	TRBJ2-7	CASSFGGGPTYEQYF	TGCGCCAGCAGCTTTGGGGGGGGACCTACCTACGAGCAGTACTTC
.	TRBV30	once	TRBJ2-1	CAWSVPVGSDGEQFF	TGTGCCTGGAGTGTACCGGTGGGAAGTGATGGTGAGCAGTTCTTC
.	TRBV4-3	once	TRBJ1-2	CASSQEHRVGGYTF	TGCGCCAGCAGCCAAGAACACAGGGTAGGTGGCTACACCTTC
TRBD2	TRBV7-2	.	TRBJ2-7	CASRAGRAGRGYF	TGTGCCAGCAGGGCGGGGCGAGCGGGGAGGGGGTACTTC
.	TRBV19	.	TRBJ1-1	CASRLTGNTEAFF	TGTGCCAGTAGGCTGACAGGGAACACTGAAGCTTTCTTT
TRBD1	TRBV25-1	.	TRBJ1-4	CASRDRANEKLFF	TGTGCCAGCCGGGACAGGGCTAATGAAAAACTGTTTTTT
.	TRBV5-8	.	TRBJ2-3	CASSLGSGYTDTQYF	TGTGCCAGCAGCTTGGGTTCAGGTTACACAGATACGCAGTATTTT
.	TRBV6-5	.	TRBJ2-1	CASSAGLENNEQFF	TGTGCCAGCAGTGCGGGGCTGGAAAACAATGAGCAGTTCTTC
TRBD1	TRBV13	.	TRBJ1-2	CASSLRTGDGYTF	TGTGCCAGCAGCTTACGGACAGGGGATGGCTACACCTTC
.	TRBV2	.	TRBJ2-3	CASSVRDTQYF	TGTGCCAGCAGTGTAAGGGATACGCAGTATTTT
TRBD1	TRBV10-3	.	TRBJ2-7	CAISEPRPGTGSYEQYF	TGTGCCATCAGTGAGCCCAGACCCGGGACAGGGTCCTACGAGCAGTACTTC
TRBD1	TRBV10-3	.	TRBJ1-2	CANLTGGAYKTNYGYTF	TGTGCCAACTTGACAGGGGGCGCTTACAAAACTAACTATGGCTACACCTTC
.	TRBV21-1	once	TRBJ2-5	CARSEAAYQETQYF	TGTGCCAGAAGCGAAGCGGCGTACCAAGAGACCCAGTACTTC